Below are 16 T cell receptor beta chains sequenced from a single sample in a study of T cell responses to AZD1222 COVID-19 vaccine. TCRdb's copy holds only in-frame clones and misses some; the assay was immunoSEQ multiplex PCR. The sample has more than 110,000 clones, 88% seen once. Specimen: peripheral blood, collected 28 days after the second AZD1222 dose. These receptors all stem from an adult who received the AZD1222 COVID-19 vaccine.

The V and J genes are TRBV27 and TRBJ2-5; possibly TRBD1 for D (7 bases). Trimming left V 8 bases short and J 4 bases short, with 17 bases between. Germline V lookup: CDR1 MNHEY, CDR2 SMNVEV (reference sequence). The CDR3 contains 14 residues. The CDR3 DNA reads as TGTGCCAGCGGGGGGACAGCTCGGGGAGAGACCCAGTACTTC. Translated: CASGGTARGETQYF.

The chain employs TRBV9 and TRBJ1-2; maybe TRBD1 (5 bases). V dropped 7 bases and J dropped 3 bases, with 19 bases sitting between them. Looked up from germline, CDR1 is SGDLS and CDR2 is YYNGEE. The CDR3 sequence is 15 residues long. The CDR3 region has the DNA TGTGCCAGCGGGCGGGGGGTTCAGGGCTACTATGGCTACACCTTC. This gives the protein CASGRGVQGYYGYTF.

Note on this clone: Additional DNA sequences in this sample encode the identical CDR3. The gene calls are TRBV28 and TRBJ2-5; a possible D gene is TRBD2 (6 bases). V lost 6 bases and J lost 5, with 13 bases in between. The V gene's germline CDR1 is MDHEN and CDR2 SYDVKM. CDR3 size: 13 residues. The CDR3 sequence is CASSLSGRETQYF. For the CDR3, the DNA is TGTGCCAGCAGCCTATCAGGGAGGGAGACCCAGTACTTC.

The chain uses TRBV11-2 and TRBJ1-1; D gene uncertain. The CDR3 is 15 residues long. V was cut by 7 bases and J by 7 bases, with 22 bases left in between. Per germline, CDR1 SGHAT and CDR2 FQNNGV. CDR3 region: CASNHWATDSVEAFF. The CDR3 DNA reads as TGTGCCAGCAACCATTGGGCGACCGACTCTGTTGAAGCTTTCTTT.

The chain has TRBV18 and TRBJ2-3, with 9 bases matching TRBD2. Trimming cost V 3 bases and J 4 bases; bases outside gene matches: 8. Germline loops: CDR1 KGHSH, CDR2 LQKENI. The CDR3 is 16 amino acids. This CDR3 reads CASSPALAGGADTQYF. CDR3 DNA: TGTGCCAGCTCACCCGCCTTGGCGGGAGGGGCAGATACGCAGTATTTT.

The chain is built from TRBV7-2 and TRBJ1-1; 8 bases line up with TRBD1. Trimming removed 8 bases from V and 7 bases from J; junction bases left unmatched: 18. Germline loops: CDR1 SGHTA, CDR2 FQGNSA. The length of the CDR3 is 16 residues. DNA for the CDR3: TGTGCCAGCTCTAATGGACAGGGAAGGGGGCATGGTGAAGCTTTCTTT. Encoded protein: CASSNGQGRGHGEAFF. Full variable domain (rest looked up from reference TRBV7-2 and TRBJ1-1): GAGVSQSPSNKVTEKGKDVELRCDPISGHTALYWYRQSLGQGLEFLIYFQGNSAPDKSGLPSDRFSAERTGGSVSTLTIQRTQQEDSAVYLCASSNGQGRGHGEAFFGQGTRLTVV.

The chain carries TRBV28 and TRBJ1-2, with D maybe TRBD1 (6 bases). V was trimmed by 8 bases and J by 4 bases, leaving 8 bases between them. From germline, CDR1 is MDHEN and CDR2 SYDVKM. This CDR3 spans 11 amino acids. The CDR3 nucleotides read TGTGCCAGCGGACAGCCCTATGGCTACACCTTC. This gives the protein CASGQPYGYTF.

The sample holds one count of this clone. The chain recombines TRBV5-5 with TRBJ2-7; possible D gene TRBD2, 7 bases. Trimming took 4 bases from V and 6 from J, leaving 17 bases between them. The CDR3 sequence is 14 residues long. Germline-derived CDR1 and CDR2 are SGHKS and YYEKEE (reference sequence). The CDR3 reads CASSPGQREGEQYF. The CDR3 DNA follows: TGTGCCAGCAGCCCTGGACAGAGGGAGGGCGAGCAGTACTTC.

The rearrangement links TRBV2 to TRBJ1-2, with D possibly matching TRBD1 (5 bases). The CDR3 contains 16 residues. V was cut by 0 bases and J by 8 bases, with 19 bases left in between. Germline V gives CDR1 SNHLY, CDR2 FYNNEI. The CDR3 spells CASSEAPGATSLGYTF. In DNA form, the CDR3 reads TGTGCCAGCAGTGAAGCGCCCGGGGCGACCTCTCTCGGCTACACCTTC.

The chain has TRBV18 and TRBJ1-3; D unresolved. Germline CDR1 reads KGHSH; CDR2 reads LQKENI. This CDR3 spans 14 amino acids. Trimming left V 6 bases short and J 0 bases short, with 9 bases between. The CDR3 DNA reads TGTGCCAGCTCCCCTACGGACTCTGGAAACACCATATATTTT. As protein: CASSPTDSGNTIYF.

This clone was counted only a few times. Here the CDR3 reads CASSVALQGAETQYF. The CDR3 DNA sequence: TGTGCCAGCAGCGTAGCTCTCCAGGGCGCCGAGACCCAGTACTTC. The chain is built from TRBV9 and TRBJ2-5; maybe TRBD1 (5 bases). CDR1 SGDLS and CDR2 YYNGEE come from the germline V gene. The CDR3 loop spans 15 amino acids. The V end lost 0 bases, the J end lost 5 bases, and 14 bases lay between the germline ends.

This chain joins TRBV7-3 and TRBJ2-5; 11 bases fit TRBD2. CDR1 SGHTA and CDR2 FQGTGA come from the germline V gene. CDR3 length equals 15 residues. V lost 1 base and J lost 5; bases outside the gene matches: 3. The CDR3, as DNA: TGTGCCAGCAGCTTAAGCCCTAGCGGGAGGGAGACCCAGTACTTC. Translated, it gives CASSLSPSGRETQYF.

J is TRBJ1-5 and V is TRBV5-6; perhaps TRBD1 as D (5 bases). The V gene lost 3 bases and the J gene lost 5 bases, with 9 bases spanning the gap. CDR1 SGHDT and CDR2 YYEEEE come from the germline V gene. CDR3 size: 13 residues. The chain's CDR3 is CASSWGVYQPQHF. CDR3 in DNA: TGTGCCAGCAGCTGGGGCGTCTATCAGCCCCAGCATTTT.

The rearrangement uses TRBV28 and TRBJ2-2; D not resolved. With 8 bases removed from V and 4 bases from J, the gap between germline ends came to 8 bases. From germline, CDR1 is MDHEN and CDR2 SYDVKM. There are 12 residues in the CDR3. The CDR3 nucleotides read TGTGCCAGCGTAGGGCTCACCGGGGAGCTGTTTTTT. Protein: CASVGLTGELFF.

V usage is TRBV11-2 and J usage is TRBJ2-1, with unresolved D. The CDR3 has 15 residues. CDR1 and CDR2 (germline): SGHAT, FQNNGV. V was cut by 1 base and J by 3 bases, with 10 bases left in between. Here the CDR3 DNA reads TGTGCCAGCAGCTTAGGTGCAGCCGGCTACAATGAGCAGTTCTTC. Its protein product is CASSLGAAGYNEQFF.

The chain couples TRBV18 to TRBJ2-3, with 10 bases aligning to TRBD1. The CDR3 sequence is 15 residues long. Germline CDR1 KGHSH, CDR2 LQKENI. The V segment lost 4 bases and the J segment 1 base; nucleotides outside the gene matches: 2. In nucleotides, the CDR3 is TGTGCCAGCTCACTAGGGACAGGGGGCACAGATACGCAGTATTTT. Protein sequence: CASSLGTGGTDTQYF.